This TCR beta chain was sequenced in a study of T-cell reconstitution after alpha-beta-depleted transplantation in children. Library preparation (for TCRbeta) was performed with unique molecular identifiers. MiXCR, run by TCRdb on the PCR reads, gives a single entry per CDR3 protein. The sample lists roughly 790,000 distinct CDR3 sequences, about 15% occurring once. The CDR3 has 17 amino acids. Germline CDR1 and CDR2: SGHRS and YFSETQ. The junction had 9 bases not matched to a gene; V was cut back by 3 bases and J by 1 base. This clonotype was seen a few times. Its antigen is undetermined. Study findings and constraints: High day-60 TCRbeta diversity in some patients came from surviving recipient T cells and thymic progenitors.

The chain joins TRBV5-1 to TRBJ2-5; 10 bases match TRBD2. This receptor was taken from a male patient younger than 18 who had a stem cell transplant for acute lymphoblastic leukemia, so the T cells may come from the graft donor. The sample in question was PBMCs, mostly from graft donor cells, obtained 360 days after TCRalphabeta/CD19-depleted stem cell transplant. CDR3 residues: CASSSSTGLAPQETQYF. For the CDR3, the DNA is TGCGCCAGCAGCTCTAGCACGGGACTAGCGCCCCAAGAGACCCAGTACTTC.